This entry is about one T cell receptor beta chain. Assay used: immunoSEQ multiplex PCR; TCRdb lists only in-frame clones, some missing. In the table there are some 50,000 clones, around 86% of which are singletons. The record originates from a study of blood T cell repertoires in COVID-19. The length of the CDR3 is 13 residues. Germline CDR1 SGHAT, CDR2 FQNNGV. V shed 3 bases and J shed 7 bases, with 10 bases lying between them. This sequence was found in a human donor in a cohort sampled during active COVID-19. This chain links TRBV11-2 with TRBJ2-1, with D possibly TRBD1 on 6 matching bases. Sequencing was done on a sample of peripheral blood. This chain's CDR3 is CASSFTGPNEQFF. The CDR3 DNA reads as TGTGCCAGCAGCTTCACAGGGCCAAATGAGCAGTTCTTC.